This T cell receptor (beta chain) appears in the sequencing data of a study of T cell repertoires in cytomegalovirus infection. Study details: Public TCR beta signatures were indicative of both CMV infection and a matching HLA type.

TCRdb analysed the reads with MiXCR anew, one entry per CDR3 protein. The data contain some 150,000 distinct CDR3 sequences, under 8.5% of them singletons. Trimming pared 8 bases from V and 5 bases from J, leaving 14 bases between. The CDR3 covers 13 residues. Germline V lookup: CDR1 SGHVS, CDR2 FNYEAQ. Whole-study results and caveats: CMV-specific TCR beta clonotypes restricted by HLA-C were the ones dominating the ex vivo response. The study identified carriers of CMV plus the relevant HLA from cumulative public TCR beta family frequency.

This clonotype has at least ten counts. Antigen: not known. This rearrangement joins TRBV7-6 to TRBJ2-3, with D possibly TRBD2 on 6 matching bases. Sequencing input: PBMCs. This receptor was obtained from a human donor in good health (CMV status not recorded). Some clones in this sample may be carry-over from other donors' samples. CDR3 DNA sequence: TGTGCCAGCGGCGGGCGGGATCGAGATACGCAGTATTTT. Its protein is CASGGRDRDTQYF.